The 12 T cell receptor beta chains presented below share a single source sample, sequenced in a study of blood T cell repertoires in COVID-19. Some clones are missing from TCRdb's copy, which holds only in-frame ones; the method was immunoSEQ multiplex PCR. The sample has 200,000 to 250,000 clones, 80% to 90% seen once; the top ten hold around 3.2%. The material sequenced was PBMCs or T cells enriched from blood (not recorded which). The receptors were gathered from a woman aged 18-29 years in a cohort exposed to, infected with or recovered from COVID-19 (not recorded which).

The chain uses TRBV6-5 and TRBJ1-2; D is uncertain. V lost 5 bases to trimming and J lost 2 bases, with 15 bases between them. The CDR3 totals 15 residues. Looked up from germline, CDR1 is MNHEY and CDR2 is SVGAGI. CDR3 nucleotides: TGTGCCAGCAGTACCCTCGGAGGGAGGAACTATGGCTACACCTTC. The encoded protein is CASSTLGGRNYGYTF.

J is TRBJ2-3 and V is TRBV13, with 7 positions matching TRBD2. Trimming cost V 5 bases and J 3 bases; bases outside gene matches: 11. This CDR3 has 16 amino acids. Germline V gives CDR1 PRHDT, CDR2 FYEKMQ (reference sequence). CDR3 sequence: CASSRREGLTTDTQYF. The CDR3, as DNA: TGTGCCAGCAGCCGCAGGGAGGGACTAACTACAGATACGCAGTATTTT.

A single count supports this clone. The DNA for the CDR3 is TGTGCCAGCAGCTTGATCGTCGGGACAGATGAAAAACTGTTTTTT. Translating gives CASSLIVGTDEKLFF. The genes are TRBV5-4 and TRBJ1-4, with 7 bases that match TRBD1. This CDR3 has 15 residues. Germline CDR1 is SGHNT and CDR2 is YYREEE (reference sequence). The V segment lost 1 base and the J segment 6 bases; nucleotides outside the gene matches: 6. Based on the CDR3 plus reference TRBV5-4 and TRBJ1-4, the full variable domain is ETGVTQSPTHLIKTRGQQVTLRCSSQSGHNTVSWYQQALGQGPQFIFQYYREEENGRGNFPPRFSGLQFPNYSSELNVNALELDDSALYLCASSLIVGTDEKLFFGSGTQLSVL.

This rearrangement joins TRBV19 to TRBJ2-2; D remains ambiguous. Germline CDR1 and CDR2: LNHDA and SQIVND (reference sequence). The V end lost 5 bases, the J end lost 6 bases, and 13 bases lay between the germline ends. The CDR3 totals 14 residues. The DNA for the CDR3 is TGTGCCAGTAGTCTAGGGTCCTTAGCCGGGGAGCTGTTTTTT. It codes for CASSLGSLAGELFF.

The rearrangement links TRBV5-1 to TRBJ2-1; D perhaps matches TRBD2 (6 bases). V lost 4 bases and J lost 3, with 17 bases in between. This CDR3 is built from 16 residues. The germline CDR1 and CDR2 sequences are SGHRS and YFSETQ. CDR3 nucleotide sequence: TGCGCCAGCAGCACCCAACTAGCCCCCTACTACAATGAGCAGTTCTTC. Amino acids: CASSTQLAPYYNEQFF.

This chain uses TRBV7-3 with TRBJ2-5, with D maybe TRBD1 (7 bases). The CDR3 totals 15 residues. Per germline, CDR1 SGHTA and CDR2 FQGTGA. The V and J ends lost 5 bases and 5 bases respectively, with 18 bases between them. Here the CDR3 DNA reads TGTGCCAGCAGCCCAGGGGTAGCGGACAGGGAGACCCAGTACTTC. It translates to CASSPGVADRETQYF.

This chain uses TRBV6-4 with TRBJ2-1, with TRBD2 matching over 7 bases. The CDR3 is 16 amino acids. The J segment lost 0 bases and the V segment lost 5 bases, leaving 7 bases of the junction unmatched. Germline values: CDR1 MRHNA, CDR2 SNTAGT. The CDR3: CASSKTSRGSYNEQFF. Written as DNA, the CDR3 is TGTGCCAGCAGTAAGACTAGCAGAGGCTCCTACAATGAGCAGTTCTTC.

The genes are TRBV29-1 and TRBJ2-7, with 8 bases aligning to TRBD2. The CDR3 length is 13 residues. The V gene's germline CDR1 is SQVTM and CDR2 ANQGSEA. V lost 6 bases, J lost 0 bases, and 4 bases stayed unmatched. CDR3 in DNA: TGCAGCGTCGCGGGGGGCAGCTCCTACGAGCAGTACTTC. Translated, it gives CSVAGGSSYEQYF.

The chain has TRBV5-8 and TRBJ1-2; D is unclear. Trimming cost V 0 bases and J 5 bases, with 11 bases left between them. From germline, CDR1 is SGHTS and CDR2 YDEGEE. This CDR3 is built from 14 residues. The CDR3 sequence is CASSLVGGDYGYTF. CDR3 sequence (DNA): TGTGCCAGCAGCTTGGTTGGCGGAGATTATGGCTACACCTTC.

The gene calls are TRBV19 and TRBJ2-5; no clear D. Trimming left V 1 base short and J 2 bases short, with 8 bases between. In germline, CDR1 is LNHDA, CDR2 SQIVND (reference sequence). The CDR3 is 14 residues long. Here the CDR3 reads CASSIANRQETQYF. In DNA form, the CDR3 reads TGTGCCAGTAGTATAGCAAACAGACAAGAGACCCAGTACTTC.

The CDR3 protein is CASSYSSGTTYGYTF. CDR3 DNA: TGTGCCAGCAGTTACTCGAGTGGGACAACCTATGGCTACACCTTC. The gene calls are TRBV6-5 and TRBJ1-2, with D perhaps matching TRBD1 (6 bases). The CDR3 is made up of 15 amino acids. CDR1 MNHEY and CDR2 SVGAGI come from the germline V gene. The V end lost 0 bases, the J end lost 4 bases, and 12 bases lay between the germline ends.

The chain employs TRBV15 and TRBJ1-1; 7 bases agree with TRBD1. Germline CDR1 is LNHNV and CDR2 is YYDKDF (reference sequence). V was clipped by 0 bases and J by 5 bases; unmatched bases: 0. The CDR3 extends over 13 amino acids. The CDR3 region is CATSRDRGTEAFF. CDR3 nucleotide sequence: TGTGCCACCAGCAGAGACAGGGGGACTGAAGCTTTCTTT.